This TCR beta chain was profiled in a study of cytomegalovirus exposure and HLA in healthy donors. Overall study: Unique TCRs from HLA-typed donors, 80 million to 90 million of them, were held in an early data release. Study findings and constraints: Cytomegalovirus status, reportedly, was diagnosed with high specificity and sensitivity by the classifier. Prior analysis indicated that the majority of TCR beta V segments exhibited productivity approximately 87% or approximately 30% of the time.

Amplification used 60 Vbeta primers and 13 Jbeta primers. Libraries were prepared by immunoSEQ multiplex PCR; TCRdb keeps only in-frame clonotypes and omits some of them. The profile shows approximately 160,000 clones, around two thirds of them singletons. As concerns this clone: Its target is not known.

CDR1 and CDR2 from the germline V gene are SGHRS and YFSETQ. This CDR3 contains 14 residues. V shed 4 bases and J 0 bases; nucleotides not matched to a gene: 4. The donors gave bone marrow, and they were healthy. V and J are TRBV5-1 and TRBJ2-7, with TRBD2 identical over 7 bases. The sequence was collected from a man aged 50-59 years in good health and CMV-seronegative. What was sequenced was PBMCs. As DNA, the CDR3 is TGCGCCAGCAGCACCGGCGGGGGCTCCTACGAGCAGTACTTC. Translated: CASSTGGGSYEQYF.